This is a list of T cell receptor beta chains from one sample in a study of blood T cell repertoires in COVID-19. Profiling relied on immunoSEQ multiplex PCR, and the TCRdb table lists in-frame clones only, not all of them. The table lists about 210,000 clones, 92% of them singletons, with under 1.5% in the top ten. Sequencing was done on a sample of peripheral blood. The source is a man aged 25 to 40 with acute or convalescent COVID-19. The conserved cysteine and the conserved F or W are not part of the CDR3 here. Each record gives: D gene, J gene, V gene, clone size, CDR3 protein. The D gene is left open where the match is weak. Clone size appears in some rows only: once, few, many, or a class for an expanded clone.

>TRBD1|TRBJ2-7|TRBV6-6|once
ASRVGQGSYEQY
>TRBD2|TRBJ2-2|TRBV7-3|NA
ASSPRLAGKTGELF
>TRBD2|TRBJ2-5|TRBV4-1|NA
ASSPQFARGGQETQY
>NA|TRBJ2-7|TRBV5-4|NA
ASSLAAGSYEQY
>NA|TRBJ2-5|TRBV4-2|NA
ASSHIDGTEETQY
>TRBD1|TRBJ1-1|TRBV28|once
ASSFPGTGSAEAF
>TRBD2|TRBJ2-5|TRBV14|NA
ASSQVFSGGNQETQY
>NA|TRBJ1-5|TRBV7-9|NA
ASSLVSQPQH
>TRBD2|TRBJ2-7|TRBV4-1|once
ASSQALAGDASYEQY
>NA|TRBJ2-7|TRBV4-1|NA
ASSQAGTHSYEQY
>NA|TRBJ1-4|TRBV5-6|NA
ASSMLKGGGDEKLF
>TRBD2|TRBJ2-5|TRBV6-5|NA
ASAQLAGDLETQY